Shown below are 5 T cell receptor beta chains from a single sample sequenced in a study of blood T cell repertoires in COVID-19. Clones were sequenced by immunoSEQ multiplex PCR, and TCRdb holds only the in-frame ones, with some missing. Of 20,000 or so clones in the sample, around 90% were seen once. The sample consisted of peripheral blood. All receptors come from a woman in her sixties or seventies with active COVID-19.

The CDR3 here is CASSPPAGGNEQFF. In DNA, the CDR3 is TGTGCCAGCAGCCCCCCAGCGGGAGGGAATGAGCAGTTCTTC. The rearrangement joins TRBV7-3 to TRBJ2-1; 10 bases align to TRBD2. This CDR3 comprises 14 residues. CDR1 and CDR2 (germline): SGHTA, FQGTGA. V shed 5 bases, J shed 7 bases, and the junction held 5 bases outside the gene matches. Looking up the rest from reference TRBV7-3 and TRBJ2-1 gives the full variable domain: GAGVSQTPSNKVTEKGKYVELRCDPISGHTALYWYRQSLGQGPEFLIYFQGTGAADDSGLPNDRFFAVRPEGSVSTLKIQRTERGDSAVYLCASSPPAGGNEQFFGPGTRLTVL.

The rearrangement joins TRBV5-4 to TRBJ2-5; TRBD1 matches at 8 bases. The CDR3 has 14 residues. Germline-derived CDR1 and CDR2 are SGHNT and YYREEE (reference sequence). Trimming cost V 2 bases and J 5 bases; bases outside gene matches: 5. The CDR3 reads CASSFSGGLETQYF. CDR3 nucleotides: TGTGCCAGCAGCTTTTCAGGGGGCTTGGAGACCCAGTACTTC.

The V call is TRBV5-1, the J call TRBJ2-3, with 10 bases that match TRBD2. The germline CDR1 and CDR2 sequences are SGHRS and YFSETQ. Unmatched junction bases numbered 10, after V lost 2 bases and J lost 4 bases. The CDR3 is 17 residues long. The CDR3 DNA reads TGCGCCAGCAGCTTAACCTTAAGCGGGAGGGCCTCAGATACGCAGTATTTT. It codes for CASSLTLSGRASDTQYF.

The chain combines TRBV29-1 with TRBJ2-1; 8 bases are shared with TRBD2. The V and J ends lost 7 bases and 3 bases, in that order; junction bases with no gene match: 8. The CDR3 spans 14 residues. Germline V CDR1 and CDR2: SQVTM, ANQGSEA. CDR3 protein: CSALAGPNYNEQFF. Here the CDR3 DNA reads TGCAGCGCCTTAGCGGGACCTAACTACAATGAGCAGTTCTTC.

V usage is TRBV13 and J usage is TRBJ2-1; 12 bases are shared with TRBD2. CDR3 length: 15 residues. Germline trimming cut 7 bases from V and 7 bases from J; bases unmatched to any gene: 8. Germline lookup yields CDR1 PRHDT and CDR2 FYEKMQ (reference sequence). DNA for the CDR3: TGTGCCAGCATTTCGTTACTAGCGGGAGGTAATGAGCAGTTCTTC. Translation gives CASISLLAGGNEQFF.